The clone carrying this T cell receptor (beta chain) showed up many times. The sample comes from a study of blood T cells in healthy people across ages. The CDR3 covers 17 residues. The trim removed 5 bases at V and 10 bases at J, leaving 18 bases unmatched. CDR1 and CDR2 from the germline V gene are SGHVS and FNYEAQ. PCR was performed a second time for about 7 to 12 cycles using a sample-barcoded 5' primer and a J-beta primer mix. TCRdb re-called the 5' RACE reads with MiXCR, one entry per CDR3 protein. The repertoire has around 1.7 million distinct CDR3 sequences, about 28% of them found once; the top ten carry 7.7%.

The chain uses TRBV7-6 and TRBJ2-1; 9 bases are a match to TRBD1. The sequencing sample was made of blood. The TCR comes from a woman in her thirties in good health. CDR3 sequence reads: CASSETHPGTGSAEQFF. In DNA form, the CDR3 reads TGTGCCAGCAGCGAAACCCACCCCGGGACAGGGTCTGCAGAGCAGTTCTTC. Filled out from reference TRBV7-6 and TRBJ2-1, the complete variable domain reads GAGVSQSPRYKVTKRGQDVALRCDPISGHVSLYWYRQALGQGPEFLTYFNYEAQQDKSGLPNDRFSAERPEGSISTLTIQRTEQRDSAMYRCASSETHPGTGSAEQFFGPGTRLTVL.